This TCR beta chain was recovered during a study of blood T cell repertoires in COVID-19. The wider study: Samples representing acute and convalescent COVID-19 were sourced from the United States, Italy and Spain.

The CDR3 has 12 amino acids. V was cut by 4 bases and J by 8 bases, with 11 bases left in between. CDR1 is SGHAT, CDR2 FQNNGV, per germline. Original methodology: Amplification with reference gene primers provided the estimates of nucleated cell counts. Clones were sequenced by immunoSEQ multiplex PCR, and TCRdb holds only the in-frame ones, with some missing. V and J calls and clone size are as listed in that table; D and trimming were resolved from the DNA. The sample shows 160,000 or so clones, around nine tenths of them seen only once. Sequenced sample: peripheral blood. The chain uses TRBV11-2 and TRBJ2-5; D is possibly TRBD2 (6 bases). This TCR came from a woman aged 70 to 79 with COVID-19, enrolled during active disease. The CDR3 DNA is TGTGCCAGCAGCTCCTTCGGGACTACCCAGTACTTC. It translates to CASSSFGTTQYF.